This T cell receptor beta chain was sequenced during a study of cytomegalovirus exposure and HLA in healthy donors. Study-wide context: Falling in the Caucasian-associated ancestry cluster were about 82% of 350 to 400 genotyped donors.

A multiplex PCR was run with 60 Vbeta primers and 13 Jbeta primers. Data came from immunoSEQ multiplex PCR; TCRdb stores just in-frame clones and leaves some out. The sample holds some 200,000 clones; 80% to 85% are singletons and the top ten take about 5.7%. The ends were cut back, 5 bases at V and 3 bases at J, with 12 bases in the middle. From germline, CDR1 is SGHRS and CDR2 YFSETQ. The CDR3 runs 14 residues. This sequence joins TRBV5-1 and TRBJ1-5; D is perhaps TRBD1 (5 bases). The TCR comes from a man aged 35-49 years in good health and CMV-seropositive. The sample consisted of PBMCs. The CDR3 nucleotides are TGCGCCAGCAGGGTGGACACTGCCAATCAGCCCCAGCATTTT. Translation: CASRVDTANQPQHF. Supplemented by reference TRBV5-1 and TRBJ1-5, the full variable domain reads KAGVTQTPRYLIKTRGQQVTLSCSPISGHRSVSWYQQTPGQGLQFLFEYFSETQRNKGNFPGRFSGRQFSNSRSEMNVSTLELGDSALYLCASRVDTANQPQHFGDGTRLSIL.